These T cell receptor beta chains were read from a single sample in a study of T-cell reconstitution after alpha-beta-depleted transplantation in children. TCRdb called the PCR reads again in MiXCR, with one record for every CDR3 protein. The sample lists 700,000 or so distinct CDR3 sequences; under 15% were seen once. The specimen comprised PBMCs, sampled before TCRalphabeta/CD19-depleted stem cell transplant. The receptors were sampled from a girl aged 2 to 10 with congenital amegakaryocytic thrombocytopenia, due to receive a stem cell transplant. Each CDR3 is given with its conserved first and last residue. The order of the fields is clone size, V gene, CDR3 length, J gene, D gene, CDR3 protein, CDR3 DNA. D genes are given only for firm matches. Part of the rows lack a size; the others show once, few, many or a class for expanded clones.

-	TRBV20-1	15	TRBJ2-7	TRBD2	CSARGVSLAGVEQYF	TGCAGTGCTAGAGGGGTGAGTCTAGCGGGAGTCGAGCAGTACTTC
-	TRBV5-1	15	TRBJ2-7	-	CASSFGGRRSYEQYF	TGCGCCAGCAGCTTTGGAGGGAGGAGGTCCTACGAGCAGTACTTC
-	TRBV10-3	17	TRBJ2-7	TRBD1	CAISEPTLGQGSDEQYF	TGTGCCATCAGTGAACCCACCCTAGGACAGGGAAGTGACGAGCAGTACTTC
many	TRBV7-9	16	TRBJ2-7	TRBD2	CASSLGYGRAREEQYF	TGTGCCAGCAGCTTAGGATACGGGAGGGCCCGAGAAGAGCAGTACTTC
many	TRBV12-3/TRBV12-4	14	TRBJ2-1	-	CASTRTGAYNEQFF	TGTGCCAGCACCAGGACGGGTGCCTACAATGAGCAGTTCTTC
few	TRBV20-1	15	TRBJ2-2	TRBD2	CSAKGGRANTGELFF	TGCAGTGCTAAGGGCGGGAGGGCGAACACCGGGGAGCTGTTTTTT
few	TRBV29-1	14	TRBJ2-3	TRBD1	CSAWLGRGTDTQYF	TGCAGCGCCTGGCTCGGCAGGGGGACAGATACGCAGTATTTT
few	TRBV7-6	13	TRBJ2-5	-	CASSLLWGETQYF	TGTGCCAGCAGCTTACTATGGGGAGAGACCCAGTACTTC
-	TRBV5-1	16	TRBJ2-6	-	CASSLGGPYGANVLTF	TGCGCCAGCAGCTTGGGGGGGCCTTACGGGGCCAACGTCCTGACTTTC
many	TRBV5-1	15	TRBJ2-3	-	CASSLQGSPSHTQYF	TGCGCCAGCAGCTTGCAGGGTTCCCCTTCTCATACGCAGTATTTT
few	TRBV5-5	14	TRBJ2-3	-	CASTMGVPTDTQYF	TGTGCCAGCACAATGGGGGTCCCCACAGATACGCAGTATTTT
many	TRBV20-1	15	TRBJ2-1	TRBD2	CSALTGTSSYNEQFF	TGCAGTGCTCTTACCGGGACTAGCTCCTACAATGAGCAGTTCTTC
many	TRBV20-1	14	TRBJ2-4	-	CSASTPRAKNIQYF	TGCAGTGCTAGTACCCCCCGGGCCAAAAACATTCAGTACTTC
many	TRBV20-1	14	TRBJ2-1	-	CSAPSFHSYNEQFF	TGCAGTGCTCCCTCATTTCATTCCTACAATGAGCAGTTCTTC
few	TRBV20-1	11	TRBJ2-7	-	CSAAQGHEQYF	TGCAGTGCAGCGCAGGGGCACGAGCAGTACTTC
-	TRBV19	15	TRBJ2-7	TRBD2	CASSIVASGNYEQYF	TGTGCCAGTAGTATAGTGGCTAGCGGAAACTACGAGCAGTACTTC
few	TRBV29-1	13	TRBJ2-7	TRBD1	CSVAKGASYEQYF	TGCAGCGTTGCCAAGGGGGCCAGCTACGAGCAGTACTTC
many	TRBV12-5	14	TRBJ2-1	-	CASGPLPSFPEQFF	TGTGCTAGTGGTCCCCTGCCTAGTTTCCCTGAGCAGTTCTTC
few	TRBV5-1	14	TRBJ2-1	TRBD2	CASSLLAGGSEQFF	TGCGCCAGCAGCTTATTAGCGGGAGGTTCTGAGCAGTTCTTC
few	TRBV5-1	15	TRBJ2-1	-	CASSLHPITSYEQFF	TGCGCCAGCAGCCTACACCCCATTACTAGCTATGAGCAGTTCTTC
many	TRBV5-1	17	TRBJ2-2	TRBD2	CASSAGTSGYFTGELFF	TGCGCCAGCAGCGCCGGGACTAGCGGATATTTCACCGGGGAGCTGTTTTTT
many	TRBV24-1	18	TRBJ2-5	TRBD2	CATSDFGPSGLYQETQYF	TGTGCCACCAGTGATTTCGGTCCTAGCGGGTTGTACCAAGAGACCCAGTACTTC
many	TRBV5-1	13	TRBJ1-1	-	CASNSGLGTEAFF	TGCGCCAGCAACTCAGGGTTGGGCACTGAAGCTTTCTTT
many	TRBV10-3	14	TRBJ1-4	TRBD1	CAIKPGQDNEKLFF	TGTGCCATCAAGCCGGGACAGGATAATGAAAAACTGTTTTTT
many	TRBV27	15	TRBJ2-3	-	CASSPGAGATDTQYF	TGTGCCAGCAGTCCAGGGGCGGGAGCCACGGATACGCAGTATTTT
many	TRBV29-1	13	TRBJ2-5	-	CSVGRTIQETQYF	TGCAGCGTTGGTCGGACGATTCAAGAGACCCAGTACTTC
few	TRBV5-4	16	TRBJ2-1	-	CASSPQWASPNIKQFF	TGTGCCAGCAGCCCGCAATGGGCTAGCCCGAATATAAAGCAGTTCTTC
many	TRBV20-1	17	TRBJ1-5	TRBD1	CSARERYDRAANQPQHF	TGCAGTGCTAGAGAGAGATACGACAGGGCAGCCAATCAGCCCCAGCATTTT
many	TRBV12-3/TRBV12-4	15	TRBJ2-1	TRBD2	CASSRGLAGITEQFF	TGTGCCAGCAGTCGAGGACTAGCGGGCATTACTGAGCAGTTCTTC
-	TRBV5-1	15	TRBJ2-3	-	CASSERTGSGDTQYF	TGCGCCAGCAGCGAACGTACAGGGAGCGGAGATACGCAGTATTTT
-	TRBV21-1	16	TRBJ2-3	-	CASPAPDRGARDTQYF	TGTGCCAGCCCCGCCCCGGACAGGGGGGCGAGAGATACGCAGTATTTT
-	TRBV7-9	15	TRBJ2-1	-	CASSPPRGHYNEQFF	TGTGCCAGCAGCCCTCCTAGGGGCCACTACAATGAGCAGTTCTTC
few	TRBV5-1	13	TRBJ2-7	-	CASRRGPSYEQYF	TGCGCCAGCAGGCGGGGGCCATCCTACGAGCAGTACTTC
many	TRBV3-1	12	TRBJ1-5	-	CASSQGGQPQHF	TGTGCCAGCAGCCAAGGGGGTCAGCCCCAGCATTTT
few	TRBV5-1	16	TRBJ2-5	-	CASSLAGRPTQETQYF	TGCGCCAGCAGCTTGGCGGGCCGACCCACCCAAGAGACCCAGTACTTC
many	TRBV5-1	14	TRBJ2-7	-	CASSLEVATNEQYF	TGCGCCAGCAGCTTGGAAGTAGCTACCAACGAGCAGTACTTC
many	TRBV27	15	TRBJ2-7	TRBD2	CASSLVRGTTYEQYF	TGTGCCAGCAGTCTGGTGCGGGGGACGACCTACGAGCAGTACTTC
few	TRBV29-1	14	TRBJ2-5	-	CSGITGLDTETQYF	TGCAGCGGCATTACGGGACTGGACACGGAGACCCAGTACTTC
-	TRBV5-1	15	TRBJ2-1	-	CASRGGMSSYNEQFF	TGCGCCAGCAGAGGCGGGATGAGCTCCTACAATGAGCAGTTCTTC
many	TRBV11-2	13	TRBJ2-5	-	CASRQLTRETQYF	TGTGCCAGCAGGCAACTAACTAGAGAGACCCAGTACTTC
many	TRBV10-3	17	TRBJ1-2	-	CAISEPGRRAADYGYTF	TGTGCCATCAGCGAACCGGGCCGTCGGGCCGCGGACTATGGCTACACCTTC
-	TRBV5-5	15	TRBJ2-3	TRBD2	CASSLWVAGGPAWYF	TGTGCCAGCAGCTTGTGGGTTGCGGGAGGGCCGGCTTGGTATTTT
-	TRBV12-5	15	TRBJ2-3	-	CASGLVRRLTDTQYF	TGTGCTAGTGGTTTGGTACGCCGACTCACAGATACGCAGTATTTT